This T cell receptor (beta chain) was sequenced in a study of blood T cells in healthy people across ages. Study-wide points: A roughly linear fall in TCR beta diversity per million T cells was seen with increasing age. Long-lived donors had more naive CD4+ cells and higher diversity than aged donors.

Trimming pared 0 bases from V and 5 bases from J, leaving 9 bases between. The CDR3 is made up of 14 amino acids. Germline values: CDR1 MNHEY, CDR2 SVGEGT. As regards this clonotype: As yet, its antigen is unknown.

A sample-barcoded 5' primer and a J-beta primer mix were used in a second PCR of roughly 7 to 11 cycles. Every single cDNA molecule received a tag from a template-switch adaptor with 12 random nucleotides. From the 5' RACE reads, TCRdb called clonotypes with MiXCR, one entry per CDR3 protein. The sample consists of about 1.5 million distinct CDR3 sequences, approximately 43% of them appearing once. The receptor was isolated from a woman between 18 and 30 years old in good health. Specimen: blood. J is TRBJ2-3 and V is TRBV6-2 or TRBV6-3, with D uncertain. Here the CDR3 DNA reads TGTGCCAGCAGTTACTCGGCCGCACAAGATACGCAGTATTTT. This codes for CASSYSAAQDTQYF.